This T cell receptor (beta chain) was captured by sequencing in a study of blood T cell repertoires in COVID-19 (dated by TCRdb to 2019 to 2021). In terms of the full investigation: Collaborator samples came from the United States, Italy and Spain and covered acute and convalescent phases of COVID-19. Samples came from the ongoing ImmuneRACE study (first 160 participants) plus 1,254 subjects from 6 global collaborators. The repertoires were released in a freely available public database meant as a resource for research on the immune response to SARS-CoV-2. Where available, HLA class I and class II types were obtained from metadata supplied by the sample provider rather than from assay-based typing. The prospective study material was composed of cDNA or gDNA derived from T cells, B-cell-depleted T cells, or PBMCs. The sample metadata nearly always contained a de-identified subject ID, COVID-19 status, age in years and sex. Deeply sampled blood TCRbeta repertoires from subjects exposed to, actively infected with, or recovered from COVID-19 were included in the dataset. Summary of the overall study and its limitations: The quantity of clinical and demographic metadata differed by source and by participant and was supplied without curation.

TCRbeta CDR3 regions were amplified from genomic DNA by means of the immunoSEQ Assay, a bias-controlled multiplex PCR. The source study handled its data this way. Within the assay, amplification of reference gene primers was used to estimate how many nucleated cells each sample contained. To quantify the absolute abundance of each unique TCRbeta CDR3 rearrangement, sequence reads were collapsed and filtered. Productive Simpson clonality was computed per sample as the square root of Simpson's diversity index over productive rearrangements. The source is immuneACCESS, and TCRdb retained only in-frame sequences with V and J called. Part of the clones is not carried over; for the studies checked, unresolved V genes explain less than half of this, and the remainder is unexplained. That table is the source of V, J and clone size, and D and trimming were worked out from the DNA. The sample table lists around 130,000 clones, about four fifths of them with a count of one. The ten most abundant clones make up roughly 13% of the sample.

Sequences GTSNPN (CDR1) and SVGIG (CDR2) are obtained from the germline V gene (reference sequence). Clipping removes 0 bases from V and 5 bases from J, with 7 as the unmatched junction base count. From its cysteine to its phenylalanine, the CDR3 spans 15 amino acids. Solely the CDR3 DNA is kept, with 45 bases framed from the first base. On this clone itself: Its antigen is still unknown. Base qualities are not recorded, but no much larger clone differs from it by a single base.

Collaborating institutions collected whole blood in K2EDTA tubes following their own protocols. For TCRbeta analysis, collaborator samples were shipped as frozen whole blood, as isolated PBMCs, or as DNA extracted from either sample type. What was sequenced was peripheral blood. The V gene is TRBV30 and the J gene is TRBJ1-5; the central 7 bases match TRBD1. The TCR was taken from a human donor in a cohort sampled during active COVID-19. The nucleotide sequence is given as TGTGCCTGGAGTGTATGGGGCAGGGGGGATCAGCCCCAGCATTTT. This codes for CAWSVWGRGDQPQHF.